Below are 2 T cell receptor beta chains sequenced from a single sample in a study of shared clonotypes between healthy human individuals. Clones were sequenced by immunoSEQ multiplex PCR, and TCRdb holds only the in-frame ones, with some missing. Here the sample spans under 1,100,000 clones, 75% being singletons. The sequencing sample was made of memory CD4+ T cells sorted from blood. Sample subset: CD45RA-negative fraction. The receptors originated from a man aged 18 to 30 in good health.

With regard to this clone: This sample includes further DNA sequences coding for the same CDR3. The rearrangement uses TRBV5-1 and TRBJ2-7, with D hard to call. Germline CDR1 SGHRS, CDR2 YFSETQ. With 4 bases removed from V and 6 bases from J, the gap between germline ends came to 17 bases. This CDR3 comprises 14 residues. In DNA form, the CDR3 reads TGCGCCAGCAGCCTGGATCTGGAGTCGGGCGAGCAGTACTTC. Translating it yields CASSLDLESGEQYF.

This chain joins TRBV11-2 and TRBJ2-2; 7 positions match TRBD1. The ends lost 5 bases at V and 0 bases at J; junction bases unmatched: 3. In germline, CDR1 is SGHAT, CDR2 FQNNGV. The CDR3 has 15 amino acids. The CDR3 region has the DNA TGTGCCAGCAGCCTGGGACAGACGAACACCGGGGAGCTGTTTTTT. Translated: CASSLGQTNTGELFF.